This TCR beta chain came from a study of blood T cell repertoires in COVID-19. Data came from immunoSEQ multiplex PCR; TCRdb stores just in-frame clones and leaves some out. The table lists 490,000 or so clones, more than 85% of them singletons. V lost 1 base to trimming and J lost 2 bases; unmatched junction nucleotides: 15. The CDR3 is 20 residues long. Germline V gives CDR1 LGHDT, CDR2 YNNKEL (reference sequence). Cohort 3 donors counted as recovered after two negative PCRs, clearance, or resolved symptoms. The sequencing input was PBMCs or T cells enriched from blood (not recorded which). This sequence was found in a woman aged 55-75 years who had recovered from COVID-19. The gene calls are TRBV3-1 (or the pseudogene TRBV3-2) and TRBJ2-3, with 10 bases lining up with TRBD2. The CDR3 sequence: CASSQGPLSGGFENTDTQYF. CDR3 DNA sequence: TGTGCCAGCAGCCAAGGGCCTCTTAGCGGGGGGTTCGAGAACACAGATACGCAGTATTTT.